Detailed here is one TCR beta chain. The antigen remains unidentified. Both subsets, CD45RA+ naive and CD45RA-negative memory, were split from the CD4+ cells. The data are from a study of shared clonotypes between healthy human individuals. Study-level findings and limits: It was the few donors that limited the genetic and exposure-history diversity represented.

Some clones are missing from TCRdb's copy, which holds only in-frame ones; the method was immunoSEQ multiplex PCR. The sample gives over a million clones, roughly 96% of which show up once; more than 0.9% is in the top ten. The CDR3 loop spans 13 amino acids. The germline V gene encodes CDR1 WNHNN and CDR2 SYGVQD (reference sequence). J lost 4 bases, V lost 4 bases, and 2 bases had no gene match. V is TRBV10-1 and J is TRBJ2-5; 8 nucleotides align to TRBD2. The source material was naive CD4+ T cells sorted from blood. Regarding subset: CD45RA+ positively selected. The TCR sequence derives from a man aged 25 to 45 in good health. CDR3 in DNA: TGCGCCAGCAGTGGGCTAGCGGGAGAGACCCAGTACTTC. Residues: CASSGLAGETQYF.